Listed here is a single T cell receptor beta chain. No antigen is known for it. The sample belongs to a study of shared clonotypes between healthy human individuals. General study results and limits: Compared with memory subsets, naive subsets generally had larger estimated richness. Of the naive CD4 clonotypes, around 4.9% were shared across a handful of donors.

Profiled with immunoSEQ multiplex PCR; TCRdb holds only in-frame clones, not every one. The sample records some 980,000 clones, 70% to 85% being singletons. V lost 4 bases to trimming and J lost 6 bases, with 10 bases between them. This CDR3 spans 12 amino acids. The germline V gene encodes CDR1 SQVTM and CDR2 ANQGSEA. Sequenced sample: memory CD4+ T cells sorted from blood. Regarding subset: CD45RA-negative fraction. This chain joins TRBV29-1 and TRBJ2-1, with D possibly being TRBD2 (5 bases). The clonotype was recovered from a man between 18 and 29 years old in good health. This chain's CDR3 is CSVVRGFNEQFF. CDR3 bases: TGCAGCGTTGTAAGAGGGTTCAATGAGCAGTTCTTC.